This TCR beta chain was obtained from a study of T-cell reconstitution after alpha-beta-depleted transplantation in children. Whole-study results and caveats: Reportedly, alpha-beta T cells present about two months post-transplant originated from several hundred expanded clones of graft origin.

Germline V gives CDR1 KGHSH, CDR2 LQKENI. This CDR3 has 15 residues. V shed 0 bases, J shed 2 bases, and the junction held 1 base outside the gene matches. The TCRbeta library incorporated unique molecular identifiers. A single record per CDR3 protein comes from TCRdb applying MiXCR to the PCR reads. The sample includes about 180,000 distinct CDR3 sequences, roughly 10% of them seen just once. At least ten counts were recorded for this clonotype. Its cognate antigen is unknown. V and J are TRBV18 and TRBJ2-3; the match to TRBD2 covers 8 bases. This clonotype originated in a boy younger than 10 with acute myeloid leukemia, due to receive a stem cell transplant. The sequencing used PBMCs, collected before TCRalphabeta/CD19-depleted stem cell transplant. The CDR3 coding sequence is TGTGCCAGCTCACCACCGGGACTAGTCACAGATACGCAGTATTTT. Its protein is CASSPPGLVTDTQYF.